Shown below are 32 T cell receptor beta chains from a single sample sequenced in a study of technical replicates of blood from a few donors. TCRdb's table, derived via immunoSEQ multiplex PCR, lists solely in-frame clones and lacks some. The sample holds more than 75,000 clones, 95% to 96% seen once. Sequencing input: T cells isolated from PBMCs. The receptor set was obtained from a human donor in good health.

V gene TRBV29-1 combines with J gene TRBJ1-2; the D gene is possibly TRBD1 (6 bases). CDR3 length equals 12 residues. V shed 4 bases and J shed 2 bases, with 8 bases lying between them. Looked up from germline, CDR1 is SQVTM and CDR2 is ANQGSEA. The CDR3, as DNA: TGCAGCGTTGGGGACACGAACTATGGCTACACCTTC. Amino acids: CSVGDTNYGYTF.

V is TRBV27 and J is TRBJ2-2; 7 positions agree with TRBD1. CDR3 size: 14 residues. Germline assignment: CDR1 MNHEY and CDR2 SMNVEV (reference sequence). V was clipped by 4 bases and J by 4 bases; unmatched bases: 3. In nucleotides, the CDR3 is TGTGCCAGCAGTTCGACAGGGCTCACCGGGGAGCTGTTTTTT. Amino acid sequence: CASSSTGLTGELFF.

The CDR3 bases are TGTGCCAGCAGACCGGCAGACGGGTTGGAGTACGAGCAGTACTTC. It specifies CASRPADGLEYEQYF. The chain recombines TRBV11-1 with TRBJ2-7; D gene uncertain. Germline CDR1 and CDR2: SGHAT and FQDESV (reference sequence). Trimming shortened V by 6 bases and J by 4 bases, and 19 bases separated the two germline ends. The CDR3 sequence is 15 residues long.

The V and J genes are TRBV19 and TRBJ1-5, with 9 positions matching TRBD1. The CDR3 covers 17 residues. Per germline, CDR1 LNHDA and CDR2 SQIVND (reference sequence). Unmatched junction bases numbered 12, after V lost 8 bases and J lost 1 base. CDR3 in DNA: TGTGCCAGTCGGGACAGGGTTTGGGGACAAAGCAATCAGCCCCAGCATTTT. Its translation: CASRDRVWGQSNQPQHF.

The chain combines TRBV20-1 with TRBJ2-1; D is possibly TRBD2 (6 bases). This CDR3 spans 11 amino acids. Germline-derived CDR1 and CDR2 are DFQATT and SNEGSKA (reference sequence). The V end was cut by 5 bases, the J end by 12 bases, with 14 bases between. CDR3 sequence: CSAPEGWVQFF. The CDR3 nucleotides read TGCAGTGCTCCGGAGGGGTGGGTGCAGTTCTTC.

CDR3 bases: TGTGCCTGGAGAACTAGCGGGGGGGGCAATGAGCAGTTCTTC. This gives the protein CAWRTSGGGNEQFF. This chain links TRBV30 with TRBJ2-1, with 13 bases identical to TRBD2. The J segment lost 6 bases and the V segment lost 3 bases, leaving 2 bases of the junction unmatched. Germline V lookup: CDR1 GTSNPN, CDR2 SVGIG (reference sequence). The CDR3 runs 14 residues.

This clone has a handful of counts. The V gene is TRBV19, the J gene TRBJ1-2; 8 bases agree with TRBD1. This CDR3 spans 16 amino acids. The J segment lost 3 bases and the V segment lost 7 bases, leaving 13 bases of the junction unmatched. Germline V CDR1 and CDR2: LNHDA, SQIVND (reference sequence). CDR3 sequence (DNA): TGTGCCAGTAACCCTATTGGACAGGGTGGCGACTATGGCTACACCTTC. Translating gives CASNPIGQGGDYGYTF.

The chain combines TRBV6-6 with TRBJ1-1; TRBD1 is a possible D gene (5 bases). Trimming stripped 8 bases from V and 3 bases from J, with 13 bases between. This CDR3 is built from 13 residues. Germline-derived CDR1 and CDR2 are MNHNY and SVGAGI (reference sequence). The CDR3 region has the DNA TGTGCCAGCGGGTTTGCGGGGCACACTGAAGCTTTCTTT. It yields the protein CASGFAGHTEAFF.

J is TRBJ2-3 and V is TRBV13, with D hard to call. CDR3 size: 13 residues. Per germline, CDR1 PRHDT and CDR2 FYEKMQ (reference sequence). V was shortened by 5 bases and J by 2 bases, with 8 bases between the two germline ends. CDR3 sequence (DNA): TGTGCCAGCAGCCCGCAGGACACAGATACGCAGTATTTT. Translating it yields CASSPQDTDTQYF.

The chain uses TRBV28 and TRBJ2-5, with a tentative D call TRBD1 (9 bases). V was cut by 3 bases and J by 5 bases, with 34 bases left in between. Germline V lookup: CDR1 MDHEN, CDR2 SYDVKM. CDR3 length: 21 residues. CDR3 region: CASSFFLGTGQGYPGGETQYF. CDR3 coding DNA: TGTGCCAGCAGTTTTTTCCTTGGAACCGGACAGGGGTATCCGGGGGGGGAGACCCAGTACTTC.

The J gene is TRBJ2-1, the V gene TRBV9, with unresolved D. Germline V gene lookup returns CDR1 SGDLS and CDR2 YYNGEE. V was trimmed by 3 bases and J by 6 bases, leaving 4 bases between them. The CDR3 runs to 11 residues. CDR3 coding DNA: TGTGCCAGCAGCGATCTCAATGAGCAGTTCTTC. It encodes CASSDLNEQFF. The full variable domain, with the rest looked up from reference TRBV9 and TRBJ2-1, is DSGVTQTPKHLITATGQRVTLRCSPRSGDLSVYWYQQSLDQGLQFLIQYYNGEERAKGNILERFSAQQFPDLHSELNLSSLELGDSALYFCASSDLNEQFFGPGTRLTVL.

The rearrangement links TRBV6-5 to TRBJ2-7; 7 bases align to TRBD1. CDR3 length: 16 residues. V shed 4 bases, J shed 3 bases, and the junction held 12 bases outside the gene matches. Germline V gene sequence: CDR1 MNHEY, CDR2 SVGAGI. The CDR3 reads CASSLGQQALFYEQYF. In DNA, the CDR3 is TGTGCCAGCAGTTTGGGACAGCAAGCTCTATTCTACGAGCAGTACTTC.

The J gene is TRBJ2-1, the V gene TRBV2; 7 bases are shared with TRBD2. The germline V gene encodes CDR1 SNHLY and CDR2 FYNNEI. This CDR3 contains 15 residues. The junction had 11 bases not matched to a gene; V was cut back by 7 bases and J by 5 bases. CDR3 sequence reads: CASTKRWEGNNEQFF. The CDR3 nucleotides read TGTGCCAGCACCAAACGGTGGGAGGGTAACAATGAGCAGTTCTTC. Drawing the rest from reference TRBV2 and TRBJ2-1, the complete variable domain is EPEVTQTPSHQVTQMGQEVILRCVPISNHLYFYWYRQILGQKVEFLVSFYNNEISEKSEIFDDQFSVERPDGSNFTLKIRSTKLEDSAMYFCASTKRWEGNNEQFFGPGTRLTVL.

The chain recombines TRBV6-5 with TRBJ2-2; TRBD1 agrees at 7 bases. Germline CDR1 reads MNHEY; CDR2 reads SVGAGI. After removal of 7 bases from V and 7 bases from J, the junction contained 12 bases not matched to a gene. The CDR3 consists of 15 residues. CDR3 region: CASIEGDRAGGELFF. In DNA form, the CDR3 reads TGTGCCAGCATAGAAGGCGACAGGGCAGGCGGGGAGCTGTTTTTT.

The chain combines TRBV6-1 with TRBJ1-1; 10 nucleotides line up with TRBD1. Germline-derived CDR1 and CDR2 are MNHNS and SASEGT. The CDR3 runs 13 residues. Germline trimming cut 5 bases from V and 5 bases from J; bases unmatched to any gene: 2. CDR3 DNA sequence: TGTGCCAGCAGTTGGACAGGGGGAACTGAAGCTTTCTTT. As protein: CASSWTGGTEAFF.

The chain joins TRBV15 to TRBJ2-1; the D gene is possibly TRBD1 (5 bases). V shed 3 bases and J shed 7 bases, with 13 bases lying between them. Germline V CDR1 and CDR2: LNHNV, YYDKDF (reference sequence). The CDR3 length is 14 residues. CDR3 bases: TGTGCCACCAGCAGGACAGTGATTGGGAATGAGCAGTTCTTC. Amino acids: CATSRTVIGNEQFF. The full variable domain, completed using reference TRBV15 and TRBJ2-1, is DAMVIQNPRYQVTQFGKPVTLSCSQTLNHNVMYWYQQKSSQAPKLLFHYYDKDFNNEADTPDNFQSRRPNTSFCFLDIRSPGLGDTAMYLCATSRTVIGNEQFFGPGTRLTVL.

The chain uses TRBV9 and TRBJ2-3; D is uncertain. The V and J ends lost 4 bases and 11 bases respectively, with 14 bases between them. The V gene's germline CDR1 is SGDLS and CDR2 YYNGEE. The CDR3 has 12 amino acids. CDR3 residues: CASSPLSREQYF. The CDR3 DNA follows: TGTGCCAGCAGCCCACTCTCGAGAGAGCAGTATTTT.

The chain has TRBV4-1 and TRBJ2-5; no definite D call. The germline V gene has CDR1 MGHRA and CDR2 YSYEKL. The CDR3 has 13 amino acids. The V and J ends lost 1 base and 2 bases respectively, with 5 bases between them. CDR3 region: CASSQGRQETQYF. DNA for the CDR3: TGCGCCAGCAGCCAAGGCAGGCAAGAGACCCAGTACTTC.

The chain is built from TRBV5-6 and TRBJ2-2; 7 nucleotides match TRBD1. The length of the CDR3 is 17 residues. Germline CDR1 SGHDT, CDR2 YYEEEE. The V segment lost 0 bases and the J segment 6 bases; nucleotides outside the gene matches: 11. CDR3 nucleotide sequence: TGTGCCAGCAGCTTGGTCGGTCAGGGGGTTCAGGCCGGGGAGCTGTTTTTT. This gives the protein CASSLVGQGVQAGELFF. Complete variable domain (other parts from reference TRBV5-6 and TRBJ2-2): DAGVTQSPTHLIKTRGQQVTLRCSPKSGHDTVSWYQQALGQGPQFIFQYYEEEERQRGNFPDRFSGHQFPNYSSELNVNALLLGDSALYLCASSLVGQGVQAGELFFGEGSRLTVL.

V usage is TRBV19 and J usage is TRBJ2-5, with 8 bases fitting TRBD1. Germline V CDR1 and CDR2: LNHDA, SQIVND (reference sequence). J gave up 3 bases and V 4 bases, and 1 base lay outside the gene matches. The CDR3 contains 13 residues. The CDR3 nucleotides are TGTGCCAGTAGTACGGACAGGGAAGAGACCCAGTACTTC. Translation gives CASSTDREETQYF. Supplemented by reference TRBV19 and TRBJ2-5, the full variable domain reads DGGITQSPKYLFRKEGQNVTLSCEQNLNHDAMYWYRQDPGQGLRLIYYSQIVNDFQKGDIAEGYSVSREKKESFPLTVTSAQKNPTAFYLCASSTDREETQYFGPGTRLLVL.

This rearrangement joins TRBV5-4 to TRBJ2-3; D uncertain. V lost 1 base, J lost 3 bases, and 3 bases lay in between. This CDR3 region has 12 residues. Germline CDR1 SGHNT, CDR2 YYREEE (reference sequence). CDR3 sequence reads: CASSLLTDTQYF. The CDR3 bases are TGTGCCAGCAGCTTGCTAACAGATACGCAGTATTTT.

This CDR3 is CASSLDGTSGYEQYF. The CDR3 coding sequence is TGTGCCAGCAGCTTAGACGGGACTAGCGGTTACGAGCAGTACTTC. The J gene is TRBJ2-7, the V gene TRBV7-2; 11 nucleotides line up with TRBD2. The CDR3 is made up of 15 amino acids. The germline V gene has CDR1 SGHTA and CDR2 FQGNSA. The V gene end was trimmed by 1 base and the J gene end by 4 bases; junction bases not matched to a gene: 3.

The genes are TRBV7-9 and TRBJ2-7; 7 bases map to TRBD1. Germline V CDR1 and CDR2: SEHNR, FQNEAQ (reference sequence). The CDR3 extends over 14 amino acids. Trimming took 1 base from V and 5 from J; bases not matched to a gene: 5. Written as DNA, the CDR3 is TGTGCCAGCAGCTTAGGACAGGGAGAGGACGAGCAGTACTTC. Protein sequence: CASSLGQGEDEQYF.

This clone appeared a single time. The chain joins TRBV6-1 to TRBJ1-5; 7 bases agree with TRBD1. CDR3 length equals 15 residues. V was clipped by 6 bases and J by 7 bases; unmatched bases: 12. Germline V gene lookup returns CDR1 MNHNS and CDR2 SASEGT. CDR3 nucleotides: TGTGCCAGCAGCCGCCCGGAGGGACAGATCCAGCCCCAGCATTTT. Its translation: CASSRPEGQIQPQHF.

The rearrangement joins TRBV30 to TRBJ2-1; 9 bases agree with TRBD2. V was pared by 3 bases and J by 7 bases, with 13 bases of the junction left unmatched. This CDR3 contains 16 residues. The germline gives CDR1 GTSNPN, CDR2 SVGIG (reference sequence). CDR3 sequence reads: CAWRDLGLAGSNEQFF. The CDR3 DNA is TGTGCCTGGAGAGACCTAGGGCTAGCGGGAAGTAATGAGCAGTTCTTC.

The chain joins TRBV9 to TRBJ1-1; maybe TRBD1 (6 bases). The CDR3 extends over 15 amino acids. The germline V gene encodes CDR1 SGDLS and CDR2 YYNGEE. V shed 0 bases and J shed 0 bases, with 9 bases lying between them. The CDR3 sequence: CASSVGGGLNTEAFF. For the CDR3, the DNA is TGTGCCAGCAGCGTAGGGGGGGGGCTGAACACTGAAGCTTTCTTT. The full variable domain, in which reference TRBV9 and TRBJ1-1 provide the parts outside the CDR3, is DSGVTQTPKHLITATGQRVTLRCSPRSGDLSVYWYQQSLDQGLQFLIQYYNGEERAKGNILERFSAQQFPDLHSELNLSSLELGDSALYFCASSVGGGLNTEAFFGQGTRLTVV.

The chain recombines TRBV4-1 with TRBJ2-2; no reliable D call. The germline CDR1 and CDR2 sequences are MGHRA and YSYEKL. V lost 1 base, J lost 6 bases, and 12 bases lay in between. The CDR3 is 15 amino acids. In DNA, the CDR3 is TGCGCCAGCAGCCAAGTCGCTAGGTCAGCCGGGGAGCTGTTTTTT. Amino acids: CASSQVARSAGELFF.

The chain joins TRBV25-1 to TRBJ1-5; 8 bases match TRBD1. With V trimmed by 6 bases and J by 11 bases, 9 bases remained unmatched. Germline CDR1 and CDR2: MGHDK and SYGVNS. CDR3 length: 13 residues. The CDR3 sequence: CASRDRAGESQHF. The CDR3 DNA follows: TGTGCCAGCAGGGACAGGGCGGGGGAGTCCCAGCATTTT.

V usage is TRBV9 and J usage is TRBJ2-7; TRBD1 matches 10 bases. This CDR3 contains 16 residues. Germline V gene data show CDR1 as SGDLS and CDR2 as YYNGEE. The V segment lost 3 bases and the J segment 7 bases; nucleotides outside the gene matches: 13. The CDR3 is CASSARTGTGAGEQYF. The CDR3 nucleotides are TGTGCCAGCAGCGCCCGGACCGGGACAGGGGCGGGGGAGCAGTACTTC.

This rearrangement joins TRBV7-6 to TRBJ1-3, with D possibly being TRBD1 (6 bases). Deletions cut 1 base from V and 0 bases from J, with 10 bases between. Germline loops: CDR1 SGHVS, CDR2 FNYEAQ. The CDR3 covers 16 residues. The chain's CDR3 is CASSLGTDISGNTIYF. The CDR3 DNA sequence: TGTGCCAGCAGCTTAGGGACAGATATCTCTGGAAACACCATATATTTT.

The rearrangement links TRBV30 to TRBJ1-2; 7 bases are a match to TRBD1. Germline CDR1 is GTSNPN and CDR2 is SVGIG (reference sequence). The junction had 6 bases not matched to a gene; V was cut back by 5 bases and J by 0 bases. The CDR3 sequence is 14 residues long. In nucleotides, the CDR3 is TGTGCCTGGGACGGACAGGAAACTAACTATGGCTACACCTTC. This gives the protein CAWDGQETNYGYTF.

This clone occurred once. J is TRBJ1-1 and V is TRBV7-3, with D tentatively TRBD1 (6 bases). With 4 bases removed from V and 5 bases from J, the gap between germline ends came to 17 bases. Germline lookup yields CDR1 SGHTA and CDR2 FQGTGA. This CDR3 comprises 15 residues. In DNA form, the CDR3 reads TGTGCCAGCAGCTCCGCGGGGGGGGCGCTAACTGAAGCTTTCTTT. This encodes CASSSAGGALTEAFF.